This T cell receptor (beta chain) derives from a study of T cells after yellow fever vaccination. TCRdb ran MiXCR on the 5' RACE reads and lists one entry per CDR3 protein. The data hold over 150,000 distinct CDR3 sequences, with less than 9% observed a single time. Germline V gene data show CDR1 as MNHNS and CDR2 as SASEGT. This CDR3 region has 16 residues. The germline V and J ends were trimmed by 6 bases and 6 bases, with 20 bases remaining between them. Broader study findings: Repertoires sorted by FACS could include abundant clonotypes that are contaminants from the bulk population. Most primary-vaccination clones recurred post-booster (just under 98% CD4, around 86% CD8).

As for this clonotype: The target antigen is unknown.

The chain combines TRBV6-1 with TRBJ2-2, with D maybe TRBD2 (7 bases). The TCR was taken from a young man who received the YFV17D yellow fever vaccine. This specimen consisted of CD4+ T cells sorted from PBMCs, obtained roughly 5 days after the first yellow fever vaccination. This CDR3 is CASRPSARGRAGELFF. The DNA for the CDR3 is TGTGCCAGCAGACCCTCGGCGCGGGGGCGGGCCGGGGAGCTGTTTTTT.